This TCR beta chain comes out of a study of blood T cell repertoires in COVID-19. In the source study's methods: Counts of nucleated cells, estimated from reference gene primer amplification, were obtained. TCRdb's table, derived via immunoSEQ multiplex PCR, lists solely in-frame clones and lacks some. V, J and clone size are those of that table, while D and trimming were read from the DNA. Of approximately 330,000 clones in the sample, about nine tenths were seen once. CDR1 is MNHEY, CDR2 SVGAGI, per germline. Trimming pared 6 bases from V and 6 bases from J, leaving 9 bases between. The CDR3 spans 11 residues.

This TCR was sampled from a man under 40 with COVID-19, enrolled during active disease. The gene calls are TRBV6-5 and TRBJ2-7; the D is unclear. Sequencing was carried out using peripheral blood. The CDR3: CASSLRGEQYF. The DNA for the CDR3 is TGTGCCAGCAGCCTCCGAGGCGAGCAGTACTTC.